This passage covers 27 T cell receptor beta chains from one sample sequenced in a study of OX40 agonist ivuxolimab in advanced cancers. Data came from immunoSEQ multiplex PCR; TCRdb stores just in-frame clones and leaves some out. Here the sample spans around 89,000 clones, just over 90% being singletons. The source material was CD4+ or CD8+ T cells sorted from blood, sampled in a trial of the OX40 agonist ivuxolimab. The receptor set was obtained from an adult with an advanced solid tumor such as melanoma, head and neck, liver or kidney cancer.

This clone was seen a single time. V gene TRBV7-9 combines with J gene TRBJ1-1, with 11 bases aligning to TRBD1. V was clipped by 3 bases and J by 0 bases; unmatched bases: 3. This CDR3 contains 16 residues. In germline, CDR1 is SEHNR, CDR2 FQNEAQ (reference sequence). The CDR3 sequence: CASSFWTGGVNTEAFF. The DNA for the CDR3 is TGTGCCAGCAGCTTTTGGACAGGGGGCGTGAACACTGAAGCTTTCTTT.

The chain carries TRBV28 and TRBJ2-2, with a weak D call TRBD2 (7 bases). V was pared by 3 bases and J by 5 bases, with 13 bases between. The CDR3 has 15 amino acids. Per germline, CDR1 MDHEN and CDR2 SYDVKM. CDR3 nucleotide sequence: TGTGCCAGCAGTTTGGCGGGGGCTGGAACCGGGGAGCTGTTTTTT. Encoded protein: CASSLAGAGTGELFF. Full variable domain (outside the CDR3, taken from reference TRBV28 and TRBJ2-2): DVKVTQSSRYLVKRTGEKVFLECVQDMDHENMFWYRQDPGLGLRLIYFSYDVKMKEKGDIPEGYSVSREKKERFSLILESASTNQTSMYLCASSLAGAGTGELFFGEGSRLTVL.

The V call is TRBV6-5, the J call TRBJ2-2; D possibly corresponds to TRBD1 (6 bases). This CDR3 has 16 residues. Trimming removed 0 bases from V and 6 bases from J, with 14 bases in between. CDR1 and CDR2 (germline): MNHEY, SVGAGI. The CDR3 here is CASSYSSGPGAGELFF. In nucleotides, the CDR3 is TGTGCCAGCAGTTACTCGAGTGGGCCAGGGGCCGGGGAGCTGTTTTTT.

The chain joins TRBV2 to TRBJ2-1, with 8 bases that match TRBD2. V shed 9 bases, J shed 8 bases, and the junction held 12 bases outside the gene matches. This CDR3 contains 14 residues. Germline V CDR1 and CDR2: SNHLY, FYNNEI. The CDR3 region is CARYGTTGGDEQFF. The CDR3 DNA sequence: TGTGCCAGATACGGGACTACGGGGGGGGATGAGCAGTTCTTC.

This chain connects TRBV28 to TRBJ1-1, with D hard to call. This CDR3 contains 12 residues. V gave up 6 bases and J gave up 3 bases, with 8 bases separating them. Germline values: CDR1 MDHEN, CDR2 SYDVKM. The CDR3 is CASRNGYTEAFF. For the CDR3, the DNA is TGTGCCAGCAGGAACGGGTACACTGAAGCTTTCTTT. Full variable domain (rest looked up from reference TRBV28 and TRBJ1-1): DVKVTQSSRYLVKRTGEKVFLECVQDMDHENMFWYRQDPGLGLRLIYFSYDVKMKEKGDIPEGYSVSREKKERFSLILESASTNQTSMYLCASRNGYTEAFFGQGTRLTVV.

The chain links TRBV5-8 to TRBJ1-2, with a possible D match to TRBD1 (5 bases). V lost 3 bases, J lost 5 bases, and 14 bases lay in between. The CDR3 loop spans 14 amino acids. The V gene's germline CDR1 is SGHTS and CDR2 YDEGEE. The chain's CDR3 is CASSSIGTGYGYTF. For the CDR3, the DNA is TGTGCCAGCAGCTCTATCGGGACGGGGTATGGCTACACCTTC.

This clone appeared a single time. The CDR3 nucleotides read TGCGCCAGCAGCGACCGGGACAGGGTCACCGGGGAGCTGTTTTTT. Encoded protein: CASSDRDRVTGELFF. This sequence joins TRBV5-1 and TRBJ2-2; TRBD1 agrees at 9 bases. Germline V gene lookup returns CDR1 SGHRS and CDR2 YFSETQ. This CDR3 region has 15 residues. V was clipped by 4 bases and J by 4 bases; unmatched bases: 5.

V is TRBV27 and J is TRBJ1-6; perhaps TRBD1 as D (5 bases). The CDR3 length is 13 residues. Germline CDR1 reads MNHEY; CDR2 reads SMNVEV (reference sequence). Deletions cut 8 bases from V and 7 bases from J, with 12 bases between. The CDR3 DNA follows: TGTGCCAGCCCCCAATGGGGCAATTCACCCCTCCACTTT. Protein product: CASPQWGNSPLHF.

V gene TRBV28 combines with J gene TRBJ1-2; TRBD1 might be the D (6 bases). Between the trimmed V and J ends, which lost 4 bases and 12 bases, there was a span of 12 bases. Germline lookup yields CDR1 MDHEN and CDR2 SYDVKM. The CDR3 runs to 11 residues. CDR3 loop: CASSSGGGHTF. As DNA, the CDR3 is TGTGCCAGCAGTTCTGGGGGCGGGCACACCTTC.

The chain joins TRBV10-1 to TRBJ2-3; 7 nucleotides agree with TRBD2. Losses at the gene ends were 8 bases for V and 6 bases for J; bases not matched to a gene: 8. The length of the CDR3 is 13 residues. Germline lookup yields CDR1 WNHNN and CDR2 SYGVQD (reference sequence). The CDR3 DNA is TGCGCCAGCGGACTGAGCGGGACCGATACGCAGTATTTT. Its translation is CASGLSGTDTQYF.

The CDR3 sequence: CSVVATQETQYF. The CDR3 bases are TGCAGCGTTGTAGCGACCCAAGAGACCCAGTACTTC. The chain combines TRBV29-1 with TRBJ2-5; tentatively, D is TRBD2 (5 bases). The germline CDR1 and CDR2 sequences are SQVTM and ANQGSEA. Trimming cost V 4 bases and J 1 base, with 7 bases left between them. The CDR3 has 12 amino acids.

V is TRBV6-5 and J is TRBJ2-5; 7 bases line up with TRBD2. Losses at the gene ends were 0 bases for V and 5 bases for J; bases not matched to a gene: 9. This CDR3 is built from 16 residues. Germline values: CDR1 MNHEY, CDR2 SVGAGI. In DNA, the CDR3 is TGTGCCAGCAGTTACTCCACTGGGGAGGGCGGGGAGACCCAGTACTTC. It encodes CASSYSTGEGGETQYF.

The gene calls are TRBV4-1 and TRBJ2-3; TRBD2 matches 14 bases. V was pared by 4 bases and J by 6 bases, with 3 bases of the junction left unmatched. Germline V gives CDR1 MGHRA, CDR2 YSYEKL. The CDR3 is 15 residues long. DNA of the CDR3: TGCGCCAGCAGCCTGGGGACTAGCGGGGGTGATACGCAGTATTTT. Protein sequence: CASSLGTSGGDTQYF.

This clone was seen just once. The J gene is TRBJ1-2, the V gene TRBV7-2; the D is unclear. CDR1 and CDR2 (germline): SGHTA, FQGNSA. The CDR3 is made up of 14 amino acids. V lost 5 bases and J lost 2, with 12 bases in between. The CDR3 protein is CASSPSDGNYGYTF. DNA for the CDR3: TGTGCCAGCAGCCCATCTGACGGGAACTATGGCTACACCTTC. Drawing the rest from reference TRBV7-2 and TRBJ1-2, the complete variable domain is GAGVSQSPSNKVTEKGKDVELRCDPISGHTALYWYRQSLGQGLEFLIYFQGNSAPDKSGLPSDRFSAERTGGSVSTLTIQRTQQEDSAVYLCASSPSDGNYGYTFGSGTRLTVV.

This clone was seen just once. This sequence joins TRBV5-8 and TRBJ1-5, with D possibly being TRBD1 (6 bases). The CDR3 has 17 residues. The germline gives CDR1 SGHTS, CDR2 YDEGEE. V was clipped by 0 bases and J by 2 bases, with 15 bases between them. CDR3 bases: TGTGCCAGCAGCTTGGCTACAGGGAGAGTAGGCAATCAGCCCCAGCATTTT. As protein: CASSLATGRVGNQPQHF.

CDR3 coding DNA: TGCGCCAGCAGCTTATCGACAGATACGCAGTATTTT. Translation gives CASSLSTDTQYF. The chain uses TRBV5-1 and TRBJ2-3; D remains ambiguous. The V end was cut by 2 bases, the J end by 3 bases, with 4 bases between. This CDR3 region has 12 residues. Germline V gene lookup returns CDR1 SGHRS and CDR2 YFSETQ.

The chain employs TRBV6-5 and TRBJ1-1, with D unclear. Germline CDR1 and CDR2: MNHEY and SVGAGI. The CDR3 sequence is 14 residues long. The ends were cut back, 2 bases at V and 3 bases at J, with 10 bases in the middle. This CDR3 is CASSYPSRDTEAFF. The CDR3 DNA reads TGTGCCAGCAGTTACCCCAGTAGGGACACTGAAGCTTTCTTT.

The CDR3 DNA reads TGTGCCAGCAGCTTAACAGGCGGGGGGGCAACAGATACGCAGTATTTT. It encodes CASSLTGGGATDTQYF. The V call is TRBV7-6, the J call TRBJ2-3; 9 bases are shared with TRBD2. This CDR3 is 16 amino acids long. The V gene end was trimmed by 2 bases and the J gene end by 3 bases; junction bases not matched to a gene: 6. Germline V gene data show CDR1 as SGHVS and CDR2 as FNYEAQ.

The chain employs TRBV7-8 and TRBJ2-5; D gene unclear. The CDR3 extends over 12 amino acids. Per germline, CDR1 SGHVS and CDR2 FQNEAQ. With 1 base removed from V and 5 bases from J, the gap between germline ends came to 5 bases. In DNA, the CDR3 is TGTGCCAGCAGCTTAGATTCGGAGACCCAGTACTTC. Residues: CASSLDSETQYF.

The rearrangement joins TRBV7-2 to TRBJ2-1; 9 nucleotides match TRBD2. V lost 5 bases to trimming and J lost 8 bases; unmatched junction nucleotides: 7. The CDR3 spans 14 residues. Germline loops: CDR1 SGHTA, CDR2 FQGNSA. In DNA form, the CDR3 reads TGTGCCAGCAGCCGCGGCCTAGCGGGGTATGAGCAGTTCTTC. Translating it yields CASSRGLAGYEQFF.

This chain links TRBV6-5 with TRBJ2-2, with 7 bases matching TRBD2. This CDR3 spans 15 amino acids. CDR1 is MNHEY, CDR2 SVGAGI, per germline. V dropped 6 bases and J dropped 0; count of bases not matched to a gene: 4. CDR3 DNA: TGTGCCAGCAGGCAAGCGGGAACGAACACCGGGGAGCTGTTTTTT. It yields the protein CASRQAGTNTGELFF.

CDR3 residues: CAWQGLGETQYF. As DNA, the CDR3 is TGTGCCTGGCAGGGACTAGGGGAGACCCAGTACTTC. The chain has TRBV30 and TRBJ2-5, with 8 bases fitting TRBD2. The CDR3 contains 12 residues. Germline CDR1 reads GTSNPN; CDR2 reads SVGIG (reference sequence). V lost 5 bases, J lost 5 bases, and 4 bases stayed unmatched.

The chain combines TRBV7-2 with TRBJ1-1; D ambiguous. The V end lost 1 base, the J end lost 4 bases, and 10 bases lay between the germline ends. The CDR3 covers 14 residues. The germline gives CDR1 SGHTA, CDR2 FQGNSA. CDR3 sequence: CASSLGSGSTEAFF. CDR3 bases: TGTGCCAGCAGCTTAGGAAGTGGAAGCACTGAAGCTTTCTTT.

This chain connects TRBV7-8 to TRBJ2-2; 9 bases align to TRBD1. With V trimmed by 3 bases and J by 5 bases, 4 bases remained unmatched. From germline, CDR1 is SGHVS and CDR2 FQNEAQ. This CDR3 contains 15 residues. CDR3 in DNA: TGTGCCAGCAGCTTTCTGACAGGGGGGACCGGGGAGCTGTTTTTT. It is translated as CASSFLTGGTGELFF. The variable domain in full, with the rest retrieved from reference TRBV7-8 and TRBJ2-2, is GAGVSQSPRYKVAKRGQDVALRCDPISGHVSLFWYQQALGQGPEFLTYFQNEAQLDKSGLPSDRFFAERPEGSVSTLKIQRTQQEDSAVYLCASSFLTGGTGELFFGEGSRLTVL.

The rearrangement uses TRBV5-4 and TRBJ2-1, with D tentatively TRBD1 (5 bases). Germline CDR1 SGHNT, CDR2 YYREEE (reference sequence). This CDR3 is 12 amino acids long. The germline V and J ends were trimmed by 5 bases and 6 bases, with 9 bases remaining between them. The CDR3 DNA reads as TGTGCCAGCAGTGTTGACAGCAATGAGCAGTTCTTC. This gives the protein CASSVDSNEQFF.

This rearrangement joins TRBV30 to TRBJ2-3; D unresolved. Germline V gene lookup returns CDR1 GTSNPN and CDR2 SVGIG (reference sequence). Trimming shortened V by 2 bases and J by 1 base, and 7 bases separated the two germline ends. There are 13 residues in the CDR3. The CDR3 sequence: CAWSIGGTDTQYF. The DNA of the CDR3 is TGTGCCTGGAGTATTGGGGGCACAGATACGCAGTATTTT.

V is TRBV11-2 and J is TRBJ2-5; 9 bases are a match to TRBD2. This CDR3 is built from 15 residues. Per the germline V gene, CDR1 is SGHAT and CDR2 is FQNNGV. J gave up 1 base and V 3 bases, and 3 bases lay outside the gene matches. As DNA, the CDR3 is TGTGCCAGCAGCTTGGGCGGGGGGGCCCAAGAGACCCAGTACTTC. The encoded protein is CASSLGGGAQETQYF.